This TCR beta chain emerged from a study of T cell repertoires in cytomegalovirus infection. About the study: It can be stated that public TCR beta signatures indicated CMV infection as well as a matching HLA type. Broader study findings: The response measured ex vivo was dominated by TCR beta clonotypes (HLA-C-restricted and CMV-specific).

V was pared by 4 bases and J by 4 bases, with 9 bases of the junction left unmatched. There are 16 residues in the CDR3. Germline lookup yields CDR1 MDHEN and CDR2 SYDVKM. On this clonotype itself: Its antigen remains unknown.

Using its own MiXCR run on the reads, TCRdb lists one record per CDR3 protein. Here the sample spans some 920,000 distinct CDR3 sequences, roughly 30% being singletons. This chain joins TRBV28 and TRBJ2-3; 9 nucleotides match TRBD2. This sample comprised cultured CD8+ T cells from PBMCs, obtained from culture after CMV antigen stimulation. This sequence was found in a human donor in good health (CMV status not recorded). Some clones in this sample may be carry-over from other donors' samples. CDR3 sequence reads: CASSYILAGGPDTQYF. DNA of the CDR3: TGTGCCAGCAGTTATATCCTGGCGGGGGGGCCAGATACGCAGTATTTT.